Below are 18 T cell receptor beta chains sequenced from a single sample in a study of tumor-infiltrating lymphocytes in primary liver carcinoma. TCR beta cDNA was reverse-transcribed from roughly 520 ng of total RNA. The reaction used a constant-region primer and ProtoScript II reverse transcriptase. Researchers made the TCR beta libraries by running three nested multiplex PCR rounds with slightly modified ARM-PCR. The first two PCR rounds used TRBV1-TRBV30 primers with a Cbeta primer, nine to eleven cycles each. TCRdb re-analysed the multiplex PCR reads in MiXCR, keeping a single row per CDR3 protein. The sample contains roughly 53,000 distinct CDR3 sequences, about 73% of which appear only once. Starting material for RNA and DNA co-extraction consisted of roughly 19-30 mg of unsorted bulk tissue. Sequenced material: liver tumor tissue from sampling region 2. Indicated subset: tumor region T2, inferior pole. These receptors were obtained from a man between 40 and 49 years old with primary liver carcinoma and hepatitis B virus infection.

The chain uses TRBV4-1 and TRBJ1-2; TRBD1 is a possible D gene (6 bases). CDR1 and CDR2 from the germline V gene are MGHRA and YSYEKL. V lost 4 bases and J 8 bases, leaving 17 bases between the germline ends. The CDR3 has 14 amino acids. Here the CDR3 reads CASSLAQGFEGYTF. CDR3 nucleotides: TGCGCCAGCAGCCTAGCCCAGGGGTTTGAGGGCTACACCTTC.

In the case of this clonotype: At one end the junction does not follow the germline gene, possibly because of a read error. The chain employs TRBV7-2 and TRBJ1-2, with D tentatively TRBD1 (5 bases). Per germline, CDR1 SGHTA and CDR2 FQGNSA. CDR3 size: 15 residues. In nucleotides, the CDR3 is TGTAGCAGCAGCTCGACGCAGGGAGAAGGCTATGGCTACACCTTC. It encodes CSSSSTQGEGYGYTF.

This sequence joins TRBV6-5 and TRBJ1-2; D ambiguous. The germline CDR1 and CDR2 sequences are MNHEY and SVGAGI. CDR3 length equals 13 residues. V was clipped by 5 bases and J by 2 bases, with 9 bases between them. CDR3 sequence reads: CASSERGNYGYTF. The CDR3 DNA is TGTGCCAGCAGTGAACGTGGAAACTATGGCTACACCTTC.

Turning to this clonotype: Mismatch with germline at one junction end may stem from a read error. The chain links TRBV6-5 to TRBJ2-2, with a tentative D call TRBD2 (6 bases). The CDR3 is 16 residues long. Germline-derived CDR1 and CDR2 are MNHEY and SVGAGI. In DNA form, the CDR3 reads TGTGCCAGCAGTTCCTTGAGCAGGAGGACTACCGGGAAGCTCTTTTTT. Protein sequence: CASSSLSRRTTGKLFF.

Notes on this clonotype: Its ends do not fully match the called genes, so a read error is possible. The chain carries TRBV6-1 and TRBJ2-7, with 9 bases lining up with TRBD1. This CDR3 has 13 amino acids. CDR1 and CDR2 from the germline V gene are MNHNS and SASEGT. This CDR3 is CAISQQGAAEQYF. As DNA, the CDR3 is TGTGCCATCAGTCAACAGGGGGCTGCAGAGCAGTACTTC.

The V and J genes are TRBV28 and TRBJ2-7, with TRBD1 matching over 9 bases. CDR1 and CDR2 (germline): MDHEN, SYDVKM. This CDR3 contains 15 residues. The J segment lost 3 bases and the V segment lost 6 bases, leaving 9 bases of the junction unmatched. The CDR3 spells CASRPSGQGGYEQYF. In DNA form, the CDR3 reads TGTGCCAGCAGACCTTCGGGACAGGGAGGCTACGAGCAGTACTTC.

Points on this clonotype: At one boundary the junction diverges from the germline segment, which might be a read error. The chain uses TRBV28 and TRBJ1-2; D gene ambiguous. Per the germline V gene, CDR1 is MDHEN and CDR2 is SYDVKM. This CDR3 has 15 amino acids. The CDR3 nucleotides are TGTGCCAGCGGTTTAATTGGAGTTGCTAACTATGGCTACACCTTC. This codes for CASGLIGVANYGYTF.

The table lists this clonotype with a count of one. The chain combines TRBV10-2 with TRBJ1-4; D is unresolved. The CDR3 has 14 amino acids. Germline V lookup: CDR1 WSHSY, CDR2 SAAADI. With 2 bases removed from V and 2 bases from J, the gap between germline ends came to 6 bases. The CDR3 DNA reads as TGCGCCAGCAGTGAGACAACGACTAATGAAAAACTGTTTTTT. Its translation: CASSETTTNEKLFF.

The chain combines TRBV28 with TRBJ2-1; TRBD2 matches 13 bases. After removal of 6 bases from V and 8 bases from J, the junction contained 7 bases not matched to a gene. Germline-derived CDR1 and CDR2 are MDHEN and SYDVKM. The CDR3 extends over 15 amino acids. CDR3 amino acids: CASSRGTSGNHEQFF. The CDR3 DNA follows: TGTGCCAGCAGCCGAGGGACTAGCGGGAACCATGAGCAGTTCTTC.

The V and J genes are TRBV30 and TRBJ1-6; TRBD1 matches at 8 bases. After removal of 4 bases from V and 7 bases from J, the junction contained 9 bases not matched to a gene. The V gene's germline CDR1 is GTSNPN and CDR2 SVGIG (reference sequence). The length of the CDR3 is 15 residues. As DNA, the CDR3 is TGTGCCTGGAAATCTACAGGGGGTGCGAATTCACCCCTCCACTTT. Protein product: CAWKSTGGANSPLHF.

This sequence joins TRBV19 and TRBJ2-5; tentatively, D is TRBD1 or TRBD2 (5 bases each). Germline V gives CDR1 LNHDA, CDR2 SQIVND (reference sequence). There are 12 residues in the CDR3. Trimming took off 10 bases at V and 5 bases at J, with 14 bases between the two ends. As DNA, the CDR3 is TGTGCCACGAGGGACGACCGGGAGACCCAGTACTTC. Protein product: CATRDDRETQYF.

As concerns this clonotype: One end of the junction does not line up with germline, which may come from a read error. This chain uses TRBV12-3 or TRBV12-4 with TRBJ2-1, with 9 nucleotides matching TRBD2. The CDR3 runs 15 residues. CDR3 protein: CASSSGRLDKNEQLF. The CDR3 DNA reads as TGTGCCAGCAGCAGCGGGAGGCTCGACAAAAATGAGCAGTTATTC.

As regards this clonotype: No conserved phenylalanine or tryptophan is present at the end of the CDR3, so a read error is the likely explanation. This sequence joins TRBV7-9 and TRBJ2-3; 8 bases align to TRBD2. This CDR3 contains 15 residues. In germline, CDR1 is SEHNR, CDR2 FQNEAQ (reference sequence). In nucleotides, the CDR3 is TGTGCCAGTAGCTTCCGGGAGGGGTACACAGATACGCAGTATCTT. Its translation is CASSFREGYTDTQYL.

This CDR3 reads CVISARILAGLSTDTQYF. Here the CDR3 DNA reads TGTGTCATTAGTGCGCGGATTTTAGCAGGACTTAGCACAGATACGCAGTATTTT. The chain employs TRBV10-3 and TRBJ2-3, with D perhaps matching TRBD2 (5 bases). The CDR3 has 18 amino acids. CDR1 and CDR2 (germline): ENHRY, SYGVKD.

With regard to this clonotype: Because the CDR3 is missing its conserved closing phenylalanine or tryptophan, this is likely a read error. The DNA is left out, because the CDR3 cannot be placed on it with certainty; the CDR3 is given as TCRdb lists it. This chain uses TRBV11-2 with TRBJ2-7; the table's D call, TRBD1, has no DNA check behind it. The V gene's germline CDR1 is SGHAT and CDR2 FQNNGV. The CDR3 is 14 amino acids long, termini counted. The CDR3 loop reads CASSWSDNLRGQHS.

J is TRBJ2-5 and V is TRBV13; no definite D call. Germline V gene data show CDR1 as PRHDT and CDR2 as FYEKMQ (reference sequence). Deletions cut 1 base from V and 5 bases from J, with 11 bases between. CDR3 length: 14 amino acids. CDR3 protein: CASSLEVGEETQYF. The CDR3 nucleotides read TGTGCCAGCAGCTTAGAGGTAGGAGAGGAGACCCAGTACTTC. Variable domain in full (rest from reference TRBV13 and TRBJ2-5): AAGVIQSPRHLIKEKRETATLKCYPIPRHDTVYWYQQGPGQDPQFLISFYEKMQSDKGSIPDRFSAQQFSDYHSELNMSSLELGDSALYFCASSLEVGEETQYFGPGTRLLVL.

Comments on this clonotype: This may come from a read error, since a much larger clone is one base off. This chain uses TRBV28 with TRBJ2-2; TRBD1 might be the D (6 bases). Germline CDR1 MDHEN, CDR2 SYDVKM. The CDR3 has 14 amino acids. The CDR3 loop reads CASSLQGNTRELFF. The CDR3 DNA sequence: TGTGCCAGCAGTTTACAGGGGAACACCCGGGAGCTGTTTTTT.

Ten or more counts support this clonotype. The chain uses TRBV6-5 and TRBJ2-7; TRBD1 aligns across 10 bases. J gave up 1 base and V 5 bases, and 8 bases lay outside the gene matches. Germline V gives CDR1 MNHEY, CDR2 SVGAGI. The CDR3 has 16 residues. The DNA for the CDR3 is TGTGCCAGCAGTAAGTCCGGGACAGGGGATTCCTACGAGCAGTACTTC. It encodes CASSKSGTGDSYEQYF.